This TCR beta chain was profiled in a study of shared clonotypes between healthy human individuals. As to this clone: Its antigen remains unknown. At one end, the junction sequence differs from germline, possibly due to a read error.

As defined, naive CD8 cells were CD45RO-negative and positively selected for CCR7, with terminally differentiated effector memory CD45RA+ cells excluded. There were only Caucasian adults among the donors, and all lived in Nashville, Tennessee. Study-wide results and limits: Among several donors, approximately 5% of naive CD4 clonotypes were found in common. What limited the represented genetic and exposure-history diversity was the small number of donors. Depth of sequencing was expected to influence donor clonotype sharing.

CDR1 and CDR2 from the germline V gene are SGDLS and YYNGEE. The CDR3 runs 13 residues. Some clones are missing from TCRdb's copy, which holds only in-frame ones; the method was immunoSEQ multiplex PCR. The sample has 2 million or so clones; about 95% are singletons. V and J are TRBV9 and TRBJ1-2; tentative D call: TRBD1 (5 bases). The sequencing sample was made of naive CD8+ T cells sorted from blood. The TCR comes from a man aged 18 to 29 in good health. CDR3 residues: CASSVGERGLSYF. The CDR3 DNA is TGTGCCAGCAGCGTAGGGGAGCGGGGCCTTTCATACTTC.